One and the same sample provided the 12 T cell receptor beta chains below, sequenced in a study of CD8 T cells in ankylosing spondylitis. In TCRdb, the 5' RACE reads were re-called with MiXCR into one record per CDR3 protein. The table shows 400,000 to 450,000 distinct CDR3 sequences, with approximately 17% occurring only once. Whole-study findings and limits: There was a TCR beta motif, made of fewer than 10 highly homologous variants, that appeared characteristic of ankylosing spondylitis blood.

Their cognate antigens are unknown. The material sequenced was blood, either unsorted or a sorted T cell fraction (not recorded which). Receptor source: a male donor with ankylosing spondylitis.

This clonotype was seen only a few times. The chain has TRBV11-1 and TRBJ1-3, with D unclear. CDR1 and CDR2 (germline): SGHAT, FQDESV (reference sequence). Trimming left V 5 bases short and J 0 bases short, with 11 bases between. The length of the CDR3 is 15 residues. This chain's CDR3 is CASSPEGSSGNTIYF. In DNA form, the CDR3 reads TGTGCCAGCAGCCCAGAAGGGAGCTCTGGAAACACCATATATTTT.

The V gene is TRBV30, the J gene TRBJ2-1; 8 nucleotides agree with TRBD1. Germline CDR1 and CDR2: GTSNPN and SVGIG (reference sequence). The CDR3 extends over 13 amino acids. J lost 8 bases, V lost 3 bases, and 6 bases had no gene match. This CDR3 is CAWSAGGPDEQFF. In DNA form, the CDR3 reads TGTGCCTGGAGCGCAGGGGGCCCGGATGAGCAGTTCTTC. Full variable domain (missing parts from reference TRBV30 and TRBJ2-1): SQTIHQWPATLVQPVGSPLSLECTVEGTSNPNLYWYRQAAGRGLQLLFYSVGIGQISSEVPQNLSASRPQDRQFILSSKKLLLSDSGFYLCAWSAGGPDEQFFGPGTRLTVL.

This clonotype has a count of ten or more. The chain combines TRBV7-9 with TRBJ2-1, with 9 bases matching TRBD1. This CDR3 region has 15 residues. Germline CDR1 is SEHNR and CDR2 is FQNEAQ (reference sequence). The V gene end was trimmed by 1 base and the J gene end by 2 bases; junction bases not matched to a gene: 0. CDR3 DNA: TGTGCCAGCAGCTTAGGGGACAGGGCCTACAATGAGCAGTTCTTC. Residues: CASSLGDRAYNEQFF.

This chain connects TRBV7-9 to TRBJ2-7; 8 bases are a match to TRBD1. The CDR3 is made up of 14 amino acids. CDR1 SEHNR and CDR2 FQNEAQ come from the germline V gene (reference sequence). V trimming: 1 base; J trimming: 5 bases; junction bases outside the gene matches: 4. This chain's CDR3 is CASSLEAGGNEQYF. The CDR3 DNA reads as TGTGCCAGCAGCTTAGAGGCAGGGGGCAACGAGCAGTACTTC.

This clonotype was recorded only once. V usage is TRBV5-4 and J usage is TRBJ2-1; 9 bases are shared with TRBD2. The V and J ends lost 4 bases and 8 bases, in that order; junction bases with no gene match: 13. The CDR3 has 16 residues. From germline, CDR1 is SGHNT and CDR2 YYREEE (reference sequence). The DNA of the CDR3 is TGTGCCAGCAGCCCCGGCGCGGGACTAGCAATTGATGAGCAGTTCTTC. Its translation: CASSPGAGLAIDEQFF. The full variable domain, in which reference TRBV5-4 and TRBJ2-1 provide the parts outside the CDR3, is ETGVTQSPTHLIKTRGQQVTLRCSSQSGHNTVSWYQQALGQGPQFIFQYYREEENGRGNFPPRFSGLQFPNYSSELNVNALELDDSALYLCASSPGAGLAIDEQFFGPGTRLTVL.

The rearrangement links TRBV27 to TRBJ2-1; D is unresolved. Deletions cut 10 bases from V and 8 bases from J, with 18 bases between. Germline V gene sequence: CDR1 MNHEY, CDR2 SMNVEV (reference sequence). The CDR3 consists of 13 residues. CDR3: CATAGTAGHEQFF. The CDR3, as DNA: TGTGCCACCGCCGGCACGGCCGGCCATGAGCAGTTCTTC.

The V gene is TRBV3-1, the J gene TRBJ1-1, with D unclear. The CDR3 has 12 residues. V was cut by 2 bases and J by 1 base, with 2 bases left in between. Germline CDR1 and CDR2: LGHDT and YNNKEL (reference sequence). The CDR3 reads CASSQRNTEAFF. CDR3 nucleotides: TGTGCCAGCAGCCAAAGGAACACTGAAGCTTTCTTT.

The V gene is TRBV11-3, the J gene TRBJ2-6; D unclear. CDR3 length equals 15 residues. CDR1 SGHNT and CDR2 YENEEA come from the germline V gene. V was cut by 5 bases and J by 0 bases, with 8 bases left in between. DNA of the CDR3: TGTGCCAGCAGCCCAAACCTCTCTGGGGCCAACGTCCTGACTTTC. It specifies CASSPNLSGANVLTF. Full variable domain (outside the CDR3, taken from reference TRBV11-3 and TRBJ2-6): EAGVVQSPRYKIIEKKQPVAFWCNPISGHNTLYWYLQNLGQGPELLIRYENEEAVDDSQLPKDRFSAERLKGVDSTLKIQPAELGDSAVYLCASSPNLSGANVLTFGAGSRLTVL.

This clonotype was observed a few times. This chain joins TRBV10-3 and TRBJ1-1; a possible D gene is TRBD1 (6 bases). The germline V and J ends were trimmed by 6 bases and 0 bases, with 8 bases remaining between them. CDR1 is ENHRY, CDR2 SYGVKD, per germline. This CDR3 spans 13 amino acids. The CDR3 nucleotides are TGTGCCATCAGCCGGACAGTGAACACTGAAGCTTTCTTT. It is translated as CAISRTVNTEAFF.

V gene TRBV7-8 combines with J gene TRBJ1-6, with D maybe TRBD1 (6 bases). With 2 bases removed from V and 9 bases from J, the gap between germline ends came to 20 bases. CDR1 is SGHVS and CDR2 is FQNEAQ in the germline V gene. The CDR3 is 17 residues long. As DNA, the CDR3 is TGTGCCAGCAGCTTAAGGGACTATACAGGGACGAGTTCACCCCTCCACTTT. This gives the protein CASSLRDYTGTSSPLHF. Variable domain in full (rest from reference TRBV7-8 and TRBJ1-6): GAGVSQSPRYKVAKRGQDVALRCDPISGHVSLFWYQQALGQGPEFLTYFQNEAQLDKSGLPSDRFFAERPEGSVSTLKIQRTQQEDSAVYLCASSLRDYTGTSSPLHFGNGTRLTVT.

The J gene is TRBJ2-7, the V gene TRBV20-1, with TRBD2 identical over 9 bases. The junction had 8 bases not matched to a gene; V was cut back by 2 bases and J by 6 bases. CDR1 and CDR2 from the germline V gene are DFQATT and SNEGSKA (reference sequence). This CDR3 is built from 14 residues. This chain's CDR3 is CSARPSGASGEQYF. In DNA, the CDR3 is TGCAGTGCTAGACCTAGCGGGGCCTCGGGCGAGCAGTACTTC.

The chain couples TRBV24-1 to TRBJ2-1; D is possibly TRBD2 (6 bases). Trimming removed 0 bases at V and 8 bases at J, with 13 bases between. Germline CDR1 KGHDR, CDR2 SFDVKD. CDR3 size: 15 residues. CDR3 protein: CATSDLGLGGDEQFF. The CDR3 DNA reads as TGTGCCACCAGTGATTTGGGACTCGGAGGGGATGAGCAGTTCTTC.